A selection of T cell receptor beta chains follows, all from one sample in a study of cytomegalovirus exposure and HLA in healthy donors. Repertoires were generated with immunoSEQ multiplex PCR, while TCRdb's copy carries only in-frame clones and drops some. The data contain 200,000 to 250,000 clones, about three quarters of them singletons. Sequencing used PBMCs. The receptors come from a woman aged 60-75 years in good health and CMV-seropositive. The CDR3 runs from the conserved cysteine through the conserved F or W. Clone size is stated in some rows and not others, as once, few, many or a class when expanded.

NA	14	TRBJ2-5	TRBV6-5	CASSDRGGQETQYF
NA	14	TRBJ2-5	TRBV7-6	CASSLGGTSSFQYF
NA	16	TRBJ2-2	TRBV23-1	CASTPRLQPNTGELFF
NA	14	TRBJ2-7	TRBV2	CARRGQGANYEQYF
NA	16	TRBJ2-7	TRBV7-8	CASSLRQGPGSYEQYF
NA	13	TRBJ2-1	TRBV12-5	CASGLQGSNEQFF
NA	17	TRBJ2-5	TRBV9	CASSVRGGGGPVETQYF
once	13	TRBJ2-5	TRBV5-5	CASNKQGVETQYF
NA	15	TRBJ1-1	TRBV18	CASSPPYRGPTEAFF
few	16	TRBJ2-3	TRBV21-1	CASSKNNRGSTDTQYF
NA	16	TRBJ1-2	TRBV6-6	CARISMTGGDNYGYTF
NA	11	TRBJ2-7	TRBV2	CASIYSGRAYF
once	16	TRBJ1-1	TRBV4-2	CASSRETGVPGTEAFF
NA	14	TRBJ2-4	TRBV7-9	CASSLAGGQNIQYF
once	15	TRBJ1-1	TRBV7-9	CASSLGRTGSTEAFF
few	12	TRBJ2-1	TRBV7-2	CASVSGYNEQFF
NA	13	TRBJ2-7	TRBV30	CASTSGSSYEQYF
NA	14	TRBJ1-3	TRBV7-9	CASRTGGSGNTIYF
NA	14	TRBJ2-1	TRBV19	CASSIAAGFNEQFF
once	17	TRBJ2-3	TRBV4-1	CASSQDREAGVTDTQYF
NA	16	TRBJ2-2	TRBV11-3	CASSFLGQPNTGELFF
NA	13	TRBJ1-1	TRBV30	CALKRPGETEAFF
NA	13	TRBJ2-1	TRBV7-8	CASSSHPDSEQFF
NA	14	TRBJ2-7	TRBV6-1	CASTLAGASYEQYF
NA	15	TRBJ1-4	TRBV30	CAWSHSGATNEKLFF
NA	14	TRBJ2-7	TRBV18	CASSLDRGPSEQYF
NA	15	TRBJ1-5	TRBV7-9	CASSLSTYSNQPQHF
NA	15	TRBJ2-3	TRBV5-1	CASRPSGGATDTQYF
few	13	TRBJ2-5	TRBV7-8	CASSSRGRETQYF
few	17	TRBJ2-2	TRBV5-4	CASSPRGSGANTGELFF
NA	14	TRBJ2-7	TRBV6-6	CASSYSGLAYEQYF
NA	15	TRBJ2-1	TRBV7-9	CASSPRGSSYNEQFF
NA	14	TRBJ1-1	TRBV7-8	CASNRGWGDTEAFF
NA	14	TRBJ2-5	TRBV2	CASSDQRVQETQYF
NA	16	TRBJ1-3	TRBV2	CASSDRDRGPSGTIYF
NA	13	TRBJ2-7	TRBV10-3	CAGTRDPLYEQYF
NA	15	TRBJ1-3	TRBV7-9	CASSRTGGPGNTIYF
NA	14	TRBJ1-2	TRBV7-9	CASSPGGGHDGYTF
NA	14	TRBJ2-3	TRBV6-1	CASIQTGGTDTQYF
NA	17	TRBJ2-3	TRBV4-1	CASSQSSGGRSIDTQYF
NA	14	TRBJ1-2	TRBV5-1	CASREMGQIYGYTF
NA	18	TRBJ2-5	TRBV4-2	CASSQDLGTSGGAETQYF
NA	12	TRBJ2-2	TRBV2	CATRIWTGELFF
NA	15	TRBJ2-1	TRBV19	CASSIAGTGYNEQFF
NA	15	TRBJ1-5	TRBV4-2	CASSQEGSSNQPQHF
NA	14	TRBJ1-2	TRBV30	CAWSGQGDYYGYTF
medium-sized	13	TRBJ2-7	TRBV7-9	CASSSKYNYEQYF
NA	15	TRBJ2-1	TRBV10-3	CAISNMMEVYNEQFF
NA	14	TRBJ2-5	TRBV7-9	CASSLGGGGETQYF
NA	14	TRBJ2-2	TRBV4-3	CASSQDGRGGELFF
NA	14	TRBJ2-5	TRBV2	CASGPRDYKETQYF
NA	15	TRBJ1-1	TRBV19	CASSIPGGRNTEAFF
few	16	TRBJ1-2	TRBV5-1	CASSSMGQTANYGYTF
few	15	TRBJ2-7	TRBV10-1	CASSALDRESGEQYF
NA	14	TRBJ2-7	TRBV6-1	CASSDRGDSYEQYF
NA	13	TRBJ1-5	TRBV10-3	CAIRGGPNQPQHF
few	16	TRBJ1-1	TRBV18	CASSPLNGGMNTEAFF
NA	14	TRBJ1-2	TRBV4-1	CASSSNRGNYGYTF
NA	14	TRBJ1-1	TRBV5-1	CASSVRTGSTEAFF